There are many counts of the clone carrying this T cell receptor (beta chain). This sample stems from a study of blood T cell repertoires in COVID-19. Overall study context: The origin of the acute and convalescent COVID-19 samples was the United States, Italy and Spain.

Germline-derived CDR1 and CDR2 are MNHNS and SASEGT. This CDR3 region has 17 residues. Unmatched junction bases numbered 12, after V lost 3 bases and J lost 1 base. Per the original data handling: Estimation of nucleated cell counts relied on the amplification of reference gene primers. Generated by immunoSEQ multiplex PCR, the TCRdb table keeps only in-frame clones and is missing some. For V, J and clone size, that table is used; D and trimming come from the DNA. The data show some 250,000 clones, 70% to 90% seen once. The chain uses TRBV6-1 and TRBJ2-7; 7 nucleotides match TRBD2. The sequencing sample was made of peripheral blood. This receptor was taken from a woman aged 25 to 39 with acute or convalescent COVID-19. CDR3 loop: CASSDPFAGVRSYEQYF. The CDR3 DNA reads as TGTGCCAGCAGTGATCCGTTTGCGGGGGTGCGATCCTACGAGCAGTACTTC.